Many counts were recorded for the clone carrying this T cell receptor (beta chain). This sample was included in a study of Graves' ophthalmopathy and Graves' hyperthyroidism. Amplified material comprised TCR beta CDR3 regions derived from RNA transcripts. The library came from an HTBI-primed first-round RT-PCR and a second-round multiplex PCR. From the multiplex PCR reads, TCRdb called clonotypes with MiXCR, one entry per CDR3 protein. The sample records about 370,000 distinct CDR3 sequences, about 18% being singletons. Aged 18 to 65, hyperthyroidism patients had been newly diagnosed, with under 2 months' duration. V was shortened by 0 bases and J by 6 bases, with 3 bases between the two germline ends. The CDR3 runs to 13 residues. Germline V lookup: CDR1 WSHSY, CDR2 SAAADI.

The sequence was obtained from an adult woman with stable Graves' hyperthyroidism. Sequenced material: peripheral blood. The V gene is TRBV10-2, the J gene TRBJ1-6; D not resolved. CDR3 nucleotide sequence: TGCGCCAGCAGTGAGTCGGCTAATTCACCCCTCCACTTT. This translates into CASSESANSPLHF.